This T cell receptor (beta chain) emerged from a study of blood T cells in healthy people across ages. This clonotype was picked up a small number of times. V was pared by 1 base and J by 1 base, with 13 bases between. The germline V gene encodes CDR1 SQVTM and CDR2 ANQGSEA. CDR3 length: 15 amino acids. The second PCR ran about 6 to 12 cycles with a sample-barcoded 5' primer and J-beta primers. From the 5' RACE reads, TCRdb called clonotypes with MiXCR, one entry per CDR3 protein. This table holds 760,000 or so distinct CDR3 sequences, more than 20% found once. The same sample was also studied in work on T cells of mothers and their children. From that paper: The donors comprised about six children and their three healthy Caucasian mothers. The second PCR used the M1S primer, and this primer added sample barcodes and 2-4 random nucleotides. Sequencing returned over 10 million TCR beta CDR3 reads per mother and 3 million to 3.5 million per child.

The TCR sequence derives from a boy younger than 18 in good health. Material for sequencing was blood. This chain links TRBV29-1 with TRBJ1-1; D is uncertain. CDR3 amino acids: CSVEGQVRQNTEAFF. The CDR3 bases are TGCAGCGTTGAAGGGCAGGTTAGACAGAACACTGAAGCTTTCTTT.